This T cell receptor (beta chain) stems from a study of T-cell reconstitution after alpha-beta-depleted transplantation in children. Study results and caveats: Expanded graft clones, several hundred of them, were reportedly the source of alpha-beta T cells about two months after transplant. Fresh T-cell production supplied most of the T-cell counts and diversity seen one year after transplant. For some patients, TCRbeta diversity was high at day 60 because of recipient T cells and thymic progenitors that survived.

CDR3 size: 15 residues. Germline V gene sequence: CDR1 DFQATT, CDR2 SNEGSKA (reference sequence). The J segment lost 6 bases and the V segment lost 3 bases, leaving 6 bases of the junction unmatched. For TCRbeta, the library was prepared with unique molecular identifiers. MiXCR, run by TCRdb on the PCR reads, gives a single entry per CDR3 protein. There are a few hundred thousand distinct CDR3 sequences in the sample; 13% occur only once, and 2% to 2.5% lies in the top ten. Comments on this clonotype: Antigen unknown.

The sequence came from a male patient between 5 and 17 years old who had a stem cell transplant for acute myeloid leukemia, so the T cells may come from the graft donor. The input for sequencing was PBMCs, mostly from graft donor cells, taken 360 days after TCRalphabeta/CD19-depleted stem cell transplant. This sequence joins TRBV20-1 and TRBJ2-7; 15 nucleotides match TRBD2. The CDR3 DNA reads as TGCAGTGCTAGTTGGACTAGCGGGAGGGCCCTCGAGCAGTACTTC. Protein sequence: CSASWTSGRALEQYF.